These T cell receptor beta chains were read from a single sample in a study of OX40 agonist ivuxolimab in advanced cancers. Assay: immunoSEQ multiplex PCR; the TCRdb copy retains only in-frame clones and omits some. Of more than 55,000 clones in the sample, around nine tenths were seen once. The sample was CD4+ or CD8+ T cells sorted from blood, taken in a trial of the OX40 agonist ivuxolimab. These TCRs come from an adult with an advanced solid tumor such as melanoma, head and neck, liver or kidney cancer. The CDR3 runs from the conserved cysteine through the conserved F or W. A D gene is named only where the DNA matches it firmly. Only part of the rows carry a size: once, few, many, or a class if the clone is expanded.

d_gene,v_gene,j_gene,abundance,CDR3aa,CDR3nt
-,TRBV6-5,TRBJ1-6,-,CASSYSTRGNSPLHF,TGTGCCAGCAGTTACTCGACAAGGGGTAATTCACCCCTCCACTTT
TRBD1,TRBV5-1,TRBJ2-7,-,CASSLGGSGYEQYF,TGCGCCAGCAGCTTAGGGGGCAGCGGCTACGAGCAGTACTTC
TRBD1,TRBV18,TRBJ2-7,-,CASSPLSQGLYEQYF,TGTGCCAGCTCACCACTATCACAGGGGCTCTACGAGCAGTACTTC
-,TRBV30,TRBJ1-4,-,CAWSVGGRKLFF,TGTGCCTGGAGTGTGGGGGGGCGGAAACTGTTTTTT
TRBD2,TRBV4-1,TRBJ2-3,-,CASSQSPAGLATDTQYF,TGCGCCAGCAGCCAATCCCCGGCCGGACTAGCAACAGATACGCAGTATTTT
-,TRBV30,TRBJ2-1,few,CAWSVRRADEQFF,TGTGCCTGGAGTGTACGGAGGGCGGATGAGCAGTTCTTC
-,TRBV6-5,TRBJ1-3,-,CASSSSSSSGNTIYF,TGTGCCAGCTCAAGCAGTTCCAGCTCTGGAAACACCATATATTTT
TRBD1,TRBV18,TRBJ1-3,-,CASSRDRRKSGNTIYF,TGTGCCAGCTCGCGGGACAGGAGGAAATCTGGAAACACCATATATTTT
-,TRBV7-2,TRBJ2-5,-,CASSSRSTRIQETQYF,TGTGCCAGCAGCTCCCGGTCTACTAGAATCCAAGAGACCCAGTACTTC
-,TRBV6-1,TRBJ1-1,-,CASSDASNTEAFF,TGTGCCAGCAGTGATGCGTCGAACACTGAAGCTTTCTTT
TRBD1,TRBV5-6,TRBJ1-5,-,CASSLAGQGATQPQHF,TGTGCCAGCAGCTTGGCCGGGCAGGGGGCGACTCAGCCCCAGCATTTT
TRBD1,TRBV18,TRBJ2-1,-,CASSTRQGAAYNEQFF,TGTGCCAGCTCAACCCGACAGGGGGCCGCCTACAATGAGCAGTTCTTC
TRBD2,TRBV2,TRBJ2-1,-,CASRETALAGGPWGYNEQFF,TGTGCCAGCAGGGAGACAGCACTAGCGGGAGGGCCTTGGGGGTACAATGAGCAGTTCTTC
TRBD1,TRBV27,TRBJ2-3,-,CASSDRDRGDINTQYF,TGTGCCAGCAGTGACCGGGACAGGGGAGACATTAATACGCAGTATTTT
TRBD1,TRBV19,TRBJ1-2,once,CASSTGTGIEGYTF,TGTGCCAGTAGTACCGGGACAGGGATTGAGGGCTACACCTTC
TRBD1,TRBV29-1,TRBJ1-5,-,CSVATGDQPQHF,TGCAGCGTGGCAACAGGGGATCAGCCCCAGCATTTT
-,TRBV11-1,TRBJ1-1,-,CASSFIEGEAFF,TGTGCCAGCAGCTTTATCGAGGGCGAAGCTTTCTTT
-,TRBV28,TRBJ2-3,-,CASSSSGEKSTDTQYF,TGTGCCAGCAGTTCCTCAGGGGAGAAGAGCACAGATACGCAGTATTTT
-,TRBV19,TRBJ2-7,-,CASSKRDYHSYEQYF,TGTGCCAGTAGTAAAAGAGACTACCACTCCTACGAGCAGTACTTC
-,TRBV5-1,TRBJ2-7,-,CASSLAGGMEQYF,TGCGCCAGCAGCTTGGCCGGAGGGATGGAGCAGTACTTC
TRBD1,TRBV5-5,TRBJ2-1,-,CASSLRTGGYNEQFF,TGTGCCAGCAGCTTGCGGACAGGGGGCTACAATGAGCAGTTCTTC
-,TRBV27,TRBJ1-3,-,CASSPSGRVAGNTIYF,TGTGCCAGCAGTCCCTCCGGCAGGGTTGCTGGAAACACCATATATTTT
TRBD1,TRBV29-1,TRBJ2-7,-,CSVEGMGQGTYEQYF,TGCAGCGTTGAAGGGATGGGACAGGGAACCTACGAGCAGTACTTC
-,TRBV21-1,TRBJ1-3,-,CASSKGEVRRQGGLSGNTIYF,TGTGCCAGCAGCAAAGGGGAGGTTAGGAGACAGGGGGGACTCTCTGGAAACACCATATATTTT
TRBD1,TRBV18,TRBJ2-7,once,CASSPSGTGFSYEQYF,TGTGCCAGCTCACCGTCCGGGACAGGATTTTCCTACGAGCAGTACTTC
TRBD2,TRBV19,TRBJ2-1,-,CASNEASGMSSYNEQFF,TGTGCCAGCAATGAGGCTAGCGGGATGAGCTCCTACAATGAGCAGTTCTTC
-,TRBV4-1,TRBJ1-6,-,CASSQDQGPTNSPLHF,TGCGCCAGCAGCCAAGATCAGGGACCAACCAATTCACCCCTCCACTTT
-,TRBV15,TRBJ1-4,-,CATSRDGGDEKLFF,TGTGCCACCAGCAGAGACGGTGGGGACGAAAAACTGTTTTTT
-,TRBV6-6,TRBJ1-3,-,CASSYSGPGAGNTIYF,TGTGCCAGCAGTTACTCAGGGCCAGGGGCTGGAAACACCATATATTTT
-,TRBV9,TRBJ2-2,-,CASSAEGGTGTGELFF,TGTGCCAGCAGCGCAGAGGGTGGGACGGGCACCGGGGAGCTGTTTTTT
-,TRBV12-5,TRBJ2-7,-,CASGHISGIRSYEQYF,TGTGCTAGTGGTCACATTTCAGGGATACGGTCCTACGAGCAGTACTTC
-,TRBV7-2,TRBJ2-5,-,CASSRYQETQYF,TGTGCCAGCAGTCGTTACCAAGAGACCCAGTACTTC
TRBD1,TRBV18,TRBJ2-6,once,CASSPQGQANSGANVLTF,TGTGCCAGCTCACCACAAGGACAGGCGAACTCTGGGGCCAACGTCCTGACTTTC
-,TRBV6-6,TRBJ1-1,once,CASSLLTSEAFF,TGTGCCAGCAGTTTGTTGACCTCTGAAGCTTTCTTT
-,TRBV29-1,TRBJ2-1,-,CSVESQRRYNEQFF,TGCAGCGTTGAATCGCAGCGGCGTTACAATGAGCAGTTCTTC